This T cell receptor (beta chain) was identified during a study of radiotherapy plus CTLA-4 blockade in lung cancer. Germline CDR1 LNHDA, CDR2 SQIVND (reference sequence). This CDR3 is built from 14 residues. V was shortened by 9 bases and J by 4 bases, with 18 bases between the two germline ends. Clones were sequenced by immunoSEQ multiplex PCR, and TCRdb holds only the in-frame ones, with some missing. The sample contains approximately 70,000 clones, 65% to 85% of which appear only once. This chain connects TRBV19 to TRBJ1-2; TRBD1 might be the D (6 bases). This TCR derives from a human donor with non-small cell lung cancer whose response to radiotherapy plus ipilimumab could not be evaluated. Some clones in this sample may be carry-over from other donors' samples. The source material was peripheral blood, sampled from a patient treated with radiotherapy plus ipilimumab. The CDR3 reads CASRRGARIYGYTF. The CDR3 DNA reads TGTGCCAGCAGGCGGGGGGCGCGGATCTATGGCTACACCTTC.